The clone carrying this T cell receptor (beta chain) has a handful of counts. Antigen specificity is unknown. The entry originates in a study of identical twins. General study points: Fewer insertions were carried by abundant cord blood beta clonotypes, but none was seen in memory repertoires.

A universal primer site came from template switching; cDNA carried unique molecular identifiers. TCRdb processed the 5' RACE reads anew with MiXCR; each CDR3 protein has one entry. The sample records hundreds of thousands of distinct CDR3 sequences, 20% to 25% being singletons. Everyone who donated was a healthy Caucasian. The junction had 5 bases not matched to a gene; V was cut back by 1 base and J by 3 bases. Germline CDR1 reads PRHDT; CDR2 reads FYEKMQ (reference sequence). This CDR3 is 15 amino acids long. The data also belong to a second study, concerning yellow fever vaccine responses in identical twins.

The specimen sequenced was CD4+ T cells sorted from blood. This TCR was sampled from a woman under 30 in good health. This sequence joins TRBV13 and TRBJ2-7; the match to TRBD2 covers 8 bases. CDR3 residues: CASSLVSGRVYEQYF. The CDR3 DNA reads TGTGCCAGCAGCTTAGTAAGCGGGAGAGTCTACGAGCAGTACTTC.